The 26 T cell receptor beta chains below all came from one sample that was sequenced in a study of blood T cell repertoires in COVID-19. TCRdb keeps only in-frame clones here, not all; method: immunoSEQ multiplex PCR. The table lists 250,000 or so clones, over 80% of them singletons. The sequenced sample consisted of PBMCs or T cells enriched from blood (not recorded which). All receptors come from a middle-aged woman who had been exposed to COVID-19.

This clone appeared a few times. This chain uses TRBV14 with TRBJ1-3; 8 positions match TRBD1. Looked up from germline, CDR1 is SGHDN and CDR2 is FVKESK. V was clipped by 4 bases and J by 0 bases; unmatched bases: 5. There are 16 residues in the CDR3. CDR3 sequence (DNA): TGTGCCAGCAGCCCGGACAGGGCGAGCTCTGGAAACACCATATATTTT. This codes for CASSPDRASSGNTIYF.

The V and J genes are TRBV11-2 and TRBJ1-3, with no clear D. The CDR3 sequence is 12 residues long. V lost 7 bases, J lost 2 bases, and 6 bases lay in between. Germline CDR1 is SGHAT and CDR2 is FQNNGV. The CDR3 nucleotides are TGTGCCAGCAACCCGGCTGGAAACACCATATATTTT. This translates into CASNPAGNTIYF.

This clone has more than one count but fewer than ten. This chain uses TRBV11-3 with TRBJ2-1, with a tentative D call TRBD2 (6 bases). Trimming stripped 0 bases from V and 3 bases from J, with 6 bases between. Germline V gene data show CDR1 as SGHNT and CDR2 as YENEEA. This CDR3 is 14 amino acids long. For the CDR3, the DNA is TGTGCCAGCAGCTTAGAGGGGGGCTACAATGAGCAGTTCTTC. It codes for CASSLEGGYNEQFF. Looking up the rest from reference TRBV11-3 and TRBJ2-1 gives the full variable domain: EAGVVQSPRYKIIEKKQPVAFWCNPISGHNTLYWYLQNLGQGPELLIRYENEEAVDDSQLPKDRFSAERLKGVDSTLKIQPAELGDSAVYLCASSLEGGYNEQFFGPGTRLTVL.

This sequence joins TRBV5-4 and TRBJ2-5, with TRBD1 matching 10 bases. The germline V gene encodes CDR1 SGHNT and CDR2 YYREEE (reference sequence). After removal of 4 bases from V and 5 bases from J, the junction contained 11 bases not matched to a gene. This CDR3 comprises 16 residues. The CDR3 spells CASSIARTGGRETQYF. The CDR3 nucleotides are TGTGCCAGCAGCATAGCACGGACAGGGGGTCGGGAGACCCAGTACTTC. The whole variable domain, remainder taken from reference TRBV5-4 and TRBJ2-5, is ETGVTQSPTHLIKTRGQQVTLRCSSQSGHNTVSWYQQALGQGPQFIFQYYREEENGRGNFPPRFSGLQFPNYSSELNVNALELDDSALYLCASSIARTGGRETQYFGPGTRLLVL.

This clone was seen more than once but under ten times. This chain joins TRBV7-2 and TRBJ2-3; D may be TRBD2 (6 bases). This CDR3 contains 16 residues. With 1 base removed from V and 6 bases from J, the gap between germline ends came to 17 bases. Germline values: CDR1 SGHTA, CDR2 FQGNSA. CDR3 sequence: CASSLGPGRAGDTQYF. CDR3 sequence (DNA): TGTGCCAGCAGCTTAGGCCCCGGCAGGGCGGGGGATACGCAGTATTTT.

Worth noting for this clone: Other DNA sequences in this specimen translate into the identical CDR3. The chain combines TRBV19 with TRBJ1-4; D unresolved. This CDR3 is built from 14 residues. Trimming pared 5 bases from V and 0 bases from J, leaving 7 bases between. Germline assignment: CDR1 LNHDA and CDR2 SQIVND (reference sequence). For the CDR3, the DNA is TGTGCCAGTAGTTTGGCAGCAACTAATGAAAAACTGTTTTTT. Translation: CASSLAATNEKLFF.

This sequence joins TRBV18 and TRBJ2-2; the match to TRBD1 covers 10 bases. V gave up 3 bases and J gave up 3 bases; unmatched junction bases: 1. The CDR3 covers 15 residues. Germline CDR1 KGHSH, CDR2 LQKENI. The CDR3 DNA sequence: TGTGCCAGCTCACCCGACAGGGGGCACACCGGGGAGCTGTTTTTT. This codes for CASSPDRGHTGELFF.

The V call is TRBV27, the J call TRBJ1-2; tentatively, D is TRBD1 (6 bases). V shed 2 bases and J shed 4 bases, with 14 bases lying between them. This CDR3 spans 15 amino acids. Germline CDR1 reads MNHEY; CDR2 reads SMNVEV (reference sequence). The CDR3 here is CASSLGGAVVYGYTF. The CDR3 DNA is TGTGCCAGCAGTTTAGGGGGGGCGGTTGTCTATGGCTACACCTTC.

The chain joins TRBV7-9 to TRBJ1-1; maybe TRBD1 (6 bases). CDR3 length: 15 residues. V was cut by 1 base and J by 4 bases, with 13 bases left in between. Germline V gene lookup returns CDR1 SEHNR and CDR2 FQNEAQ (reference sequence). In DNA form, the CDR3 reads TGTGCCAGCAGCTTAGGGGGGCACCAGGGCACTGAAGCTTTCTTT. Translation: CASSLGGHQGTEAFF.

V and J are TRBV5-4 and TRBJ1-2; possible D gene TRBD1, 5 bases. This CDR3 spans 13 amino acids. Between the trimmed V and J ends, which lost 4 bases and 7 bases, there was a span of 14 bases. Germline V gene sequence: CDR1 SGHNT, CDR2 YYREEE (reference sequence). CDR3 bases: TGTGCCAGCAGCCTACCTCGACAGCCTGGCTACACCTTC. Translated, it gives CASSLPRQPGYTF. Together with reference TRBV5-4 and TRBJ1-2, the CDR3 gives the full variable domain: ETGVTQSPTHLIKTRGQQVTLRCSSQSGHNTVSWYQQALGQGPQFIFQYYREEENGRGNFPPRFSGLQFPNYSSELNVNALELDDSALYLCASSLPRQPGYTFGSGTRLTVV.

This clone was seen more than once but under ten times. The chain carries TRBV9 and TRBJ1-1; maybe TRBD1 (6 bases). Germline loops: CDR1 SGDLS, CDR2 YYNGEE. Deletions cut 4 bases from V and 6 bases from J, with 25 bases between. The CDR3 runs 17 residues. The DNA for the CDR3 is TGTGCCAGCAGCTCGGCCTCGGGGGGTACAGGGATACCTGAAGCTTTCTTT. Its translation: CASSSASGGTGIPEAFF.

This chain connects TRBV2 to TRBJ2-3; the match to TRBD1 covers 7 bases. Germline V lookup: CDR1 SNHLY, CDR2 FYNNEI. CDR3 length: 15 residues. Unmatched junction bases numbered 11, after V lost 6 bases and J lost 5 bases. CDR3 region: CASRPEQTGRDTQYF. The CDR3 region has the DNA TGTGCCAGCAGGCCAGAGCAGACAGGGCGAGATACGCAGTATTTT.

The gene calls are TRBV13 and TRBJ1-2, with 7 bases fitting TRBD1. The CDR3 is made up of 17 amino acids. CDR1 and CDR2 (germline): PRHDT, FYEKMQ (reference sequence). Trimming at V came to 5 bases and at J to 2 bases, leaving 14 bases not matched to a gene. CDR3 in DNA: TGTGCCAGCAGCATAAGGGACAGTCCCACAGGAAACTATGGCTACACCTTC. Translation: CASSIRDSPTGNYGYTF.

The CDR3, as DNA: TGTGCCATAAGCAGGGGTTCTCTCGATACGCAGTATTTT. Amino acid sequence: CAISRGSLDTQYF. V usage is TRBV10-3 and J usage is TRBJ2-3, with D perhaps TRBD1 (6 bases). Trimming cost V 9 bases and J 6 bases, with 16 bases left between them. In germline, CDR1 is ENHRY, CDR2 SYGVKD. The CDR3 is 13 residues long.

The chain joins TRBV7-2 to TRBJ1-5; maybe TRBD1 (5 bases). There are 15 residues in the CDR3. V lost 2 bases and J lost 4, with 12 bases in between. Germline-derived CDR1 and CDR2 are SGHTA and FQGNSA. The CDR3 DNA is TGTGCCAGCAGCTTAACTCCGGGGGGGAATCAGCCCCAGCATTTT. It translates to CASSLTPGGNQPQHF.

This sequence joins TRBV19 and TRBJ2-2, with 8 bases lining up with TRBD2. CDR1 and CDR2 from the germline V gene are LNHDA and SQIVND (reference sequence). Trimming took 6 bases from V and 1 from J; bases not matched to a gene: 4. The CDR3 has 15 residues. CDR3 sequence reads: CASRNSGMNTGELFF. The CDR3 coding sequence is TGTGCCAGTAGGAATAGCGGGATGAACACCGGGGAGCTGTTTTTT.

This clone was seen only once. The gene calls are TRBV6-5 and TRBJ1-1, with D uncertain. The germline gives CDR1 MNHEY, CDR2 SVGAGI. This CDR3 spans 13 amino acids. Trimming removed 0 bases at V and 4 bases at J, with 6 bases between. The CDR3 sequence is CASSYSQVTEAFF. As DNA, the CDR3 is TGTGCCAGCAGTTACTCGCAGGTCACTGAAGCTTTCTTT.

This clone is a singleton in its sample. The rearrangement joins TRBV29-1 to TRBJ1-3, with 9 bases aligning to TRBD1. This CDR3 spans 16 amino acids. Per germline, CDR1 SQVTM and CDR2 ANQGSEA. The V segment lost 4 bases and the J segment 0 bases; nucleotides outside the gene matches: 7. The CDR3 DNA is TGCAGCGTTGTCGAGGGGACAGGGTCCTCTGGAAACACCATATATTTT. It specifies CSVVEGTGSSGNTIYF.

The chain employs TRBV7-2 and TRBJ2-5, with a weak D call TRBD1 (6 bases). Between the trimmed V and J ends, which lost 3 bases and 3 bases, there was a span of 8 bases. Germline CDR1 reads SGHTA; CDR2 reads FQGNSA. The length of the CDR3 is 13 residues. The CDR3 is CASSFQGKETQYF. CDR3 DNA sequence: TGTGCCAGCAGCTTTCAGGGGAAAGAGACCCAGTACTTC. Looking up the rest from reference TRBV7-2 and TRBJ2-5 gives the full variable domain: GAGVSQSPSNKVTEKGKDVELRCDPISGHTALYWYRQSLGQGLEFLIYFQGNSAPDKSGLPSDRFSAERTGGSVSTLTIQRTQQEDSAVYLCASSFQGKETQYFGPGTRLLVL.

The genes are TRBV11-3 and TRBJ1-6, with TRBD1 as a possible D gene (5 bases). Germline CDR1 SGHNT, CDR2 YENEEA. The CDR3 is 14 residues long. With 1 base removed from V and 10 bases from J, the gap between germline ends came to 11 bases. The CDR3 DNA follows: TGTGCCAGCAGCTTAGCGGGGGTCGGGTCACCCCTCCACTTT. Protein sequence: CASSLAGVGSPLHF.

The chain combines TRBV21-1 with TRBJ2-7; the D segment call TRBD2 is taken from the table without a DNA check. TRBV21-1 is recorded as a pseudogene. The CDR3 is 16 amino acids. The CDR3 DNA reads TGTGCCAGCAGCAAAAAAAAGGCGGGAGTTTCCTACGAGCAGTACGTC. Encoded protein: CASSKKKAGVSYEQYV.

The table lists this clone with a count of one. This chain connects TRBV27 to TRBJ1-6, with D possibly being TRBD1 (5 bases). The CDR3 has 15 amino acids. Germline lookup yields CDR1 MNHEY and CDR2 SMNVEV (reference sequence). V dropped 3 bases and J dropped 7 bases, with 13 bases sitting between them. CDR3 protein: CASSFQPGPNSPLHF. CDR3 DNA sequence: TGTGCCAGCAGTTTCCAGCCAGGGCCGAATTCACCCCTCCACTTT.

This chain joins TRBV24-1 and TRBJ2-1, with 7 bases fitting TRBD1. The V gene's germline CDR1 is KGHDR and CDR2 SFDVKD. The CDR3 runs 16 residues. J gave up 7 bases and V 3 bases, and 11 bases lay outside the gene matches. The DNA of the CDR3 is TGTGCCACCAGTGATGGAGTGACAGGGCTTCTGAATGAGCAGTTCTTC. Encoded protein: CATSDGVTGLLNEQFF.

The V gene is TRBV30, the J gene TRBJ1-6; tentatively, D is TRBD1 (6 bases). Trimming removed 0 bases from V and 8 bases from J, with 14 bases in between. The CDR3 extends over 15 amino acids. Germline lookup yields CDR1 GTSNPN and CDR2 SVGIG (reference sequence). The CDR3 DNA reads TGTGCCTGGAGTGTATGGGGGACAAATCATTCACCCCTCCACTTT. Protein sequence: CAWSVWGTNHSPLHF.

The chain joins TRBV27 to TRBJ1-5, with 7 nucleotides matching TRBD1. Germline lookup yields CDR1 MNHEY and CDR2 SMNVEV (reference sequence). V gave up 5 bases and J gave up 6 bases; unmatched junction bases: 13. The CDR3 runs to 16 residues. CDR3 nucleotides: TGTGCCAGCAGTCAACAGACAGGGACTCTGGCTCAGCCCCAGCATTTT. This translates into CASSQQTGTLAQPQHF.

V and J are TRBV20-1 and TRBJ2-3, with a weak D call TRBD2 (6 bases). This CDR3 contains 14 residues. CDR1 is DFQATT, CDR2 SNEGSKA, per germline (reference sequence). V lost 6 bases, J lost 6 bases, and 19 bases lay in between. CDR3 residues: CSASGPGASDTQYF. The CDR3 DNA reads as TGCAGTGCCAGTGGTCCGGGAGCGTCCGATACGCAGTATTTT.